Below, 30 T cell receptor beta chains from the same sample are listed, as sequenced in a study of spatial heterogeneity in lung cancer. Study-wide results and limits: Tumor mutation count correlated with how many alpha and beta TCRs expanded intratumorally.

For these TCRs, the target antigens are not known. Time point indicated: sample taken at primary tumor resection. MiXCR, applied by TCRdb to the 5' RACE reads, yields one record per CDR3 protein. This sample yields nearly 25,000 distinct CDR3 sequences, of which approximately 8.8% are seen a single time; 7.5% to 8% belongs to the top ten. The specimen was lung tumor tissue, collected at surgery. The source of these receptors is a male donor with early-stage non-small cell lung cancer.

This clonotype was counted at least ten times. The chain combines TRBV6-4 with TRBJ2-2, with D hard to call. Looked up from germline, CDR1 is MRHNA and CDR2 is SNTAGT. Deletions cut 3 bases from V and 3 bases from J, with 8 bases between. The CDR3 consists of 14 residues. The CDR3 nucleotides are TGTGCCAGCAGTGAGATGATAGACACCGGGGAGCTGTTTTTT. This gives the protein CASSEMIDTGELFF.

In its sample, this clonotype was seen a few times. The V gene is TRBV12-3 or TRBV12-4, the J gene TRBJ1-1; D unresolved. The V end was cut by 3 bases, the J end by 5 bases, with 19 bases between. The CDR3 spans 16 residues. CDR3 protein: CASSLSMLPGGTEAFF. As DNA, the CDR3 is TGTGCCAGCAGTTTGTCTATGTTGCCAGGAGGAACTGAAGCTTTCTTT.

This clonotype appeared many times. The chain joins TRBV7-9 to TRBJ2-5, with 7 bases identical to TRBD1. Germline CDR1 SEHNR, CDR2 FQNEAQ (reference sequence). V dropped 3 bases and J dropped 5; count of bases not matched to a gene: 6. There are 14 residues in the CDR3. The CDR3 reads CASSLAGTAETQYF. CDR3 nucleotide sequence: TGTGCCAGCAGCTTGGCCGGGACAGCGGAGACCCAGTACTTC.

V gene TRBV20-1 combines with J gene TRBJ1-1, with D perhaps matching TRBD1 (5 bases). CDR3 length equals 15 residues. V shed 4 bases and J shed 1 base, with 16 bases lying between them. Germline V gene lookup returns CDR1 DFQATT and CDR2 SNEGSKA (reference sequence). The chain's CDR3 is CSATNLGHKNTEAFF. CDR3 sequence (DNA): TGCAGTGCTACTAACCTAGGACATAAGAACACTGAAGCTTTCTTT.

In this sample, this clonotype turned up a few times. In nucleotides, the CDR3 is TGCAGTGCTACCAGGACACTCGGCGATGAGCAGTTCTTC. This sequence encodes CSATRTLGDEQFF. The genes are TRBV20-1 and TRBJ2-1; D might be TRBD1 (5 bases). The CDR3 has 13 residues. Deletions cut 4 bases from V and 8 bases from J, with 15 bases between. Per the germline V gene, CDR1 is DFQATT and CDR2 is SNEGSKA (reference sequence).

This clonotype was counted many times. The genes are TRBV11-2 and TRBJ2-2, with D perhaps given as TRBD1 or TRBD2 (5 bases each). V gave up 0 bases and J gave up 6 bases, with 17 bases separating them. This CDR3 has 17 residues. CDR1 is SGHAT, CDR2 FQNNGV, per germline. The CDR3 is CASSLDGTLPIPGELFF. Here the CDR3 DNA reads TGTGCCAGCAGCTTAGATGGGACCCTTCCTATTCCCGGGGAGCTGTTTTTT.

In this sample, this clonotype turned up a few times. CDR3 loop: CASSQILAGPDTQYF. For the CDR3, the DNA is TGTGCCAGCAGCCAAATACTAGCGGGACCGGATACGCAGTATTTT. The chain employs TRBV14 and TRBJ2-3; 10 bases fit TRBD2. Trimming removed 2 bases from V and 6 bases from J; junction bases left unmatched: 5. CDR1 SGHDN and CDR2 FVKESK come from the germline V gene. The CDR3 contains 15 residues. Full variable domain (rest looked up from reference TRBV14 and TRBJ2-3): EAGVTQFPSHSVIEKGQTVTLRCDPISGHDNLYWYRRVMGKEIKFLLHFVKESKQDESGMPNNRFLAERTGGTYSTLKVQPAELEDSGVYFCASSQILAGPDTQYFGPGTRLTVL.

This clonotype has a count of ten or more. The CDR3 DNA reads as TGTGCCAGCAGTGAGATTAACAGGAAGCAGTTCTTC. Encoded protein: CASSEINRKQFF. This chain connects TRBV2 to TRBJ2-1, with D possibly TRBD1 on 5 matching bases. Germline V gives CDR1 SNHLY, CDR2 FYNNEI. Trimming pared 3 bases from V and 11 bases from J, leaving 11 bases between. The CDR3 is made up of 12 amino acids.

This clonotype was counted ten times or more. J is TRBJ2-5 and V is TRBV11-2; perhaps TRBD2 as D (6 bases). V lost 6 bases to trimming and J lost 4 bases, with 18 bases between them. CDR1 is SGHAT, CDR2 FQNNGV, per germline. The CDR3 runs to 15 residues. As DNA, the CDR3 is TGTGCCAGCAGTGCCGGGGGACGGGGTGGAGAGACCCAGTACTTC. Translating gives CASSAGGRGGETQYF.

This clonotype was observed a few times. The chain couples TRBV27 to TRBJ2-5; 10 positions agree with TRBD2. This CDR3 spans 14 amino acids. J gave up 3 bases and V 2 bases, and 0 bases lay outside the gene matches. Looked up from germline, CDR1 is MNHEY and CDR2 is SMNVEV (reference sequence). The CDR3 here is CASSLLAGEETQYF. The CDR3 bases are TGTGCCAGCAGTTTACTAGCGGGGGAAGAGACCCAGTACTTC.

In its sample, this clonotype is large. The genes are TRBV7-6 and TRBJ2-1, with 7 bases that match TRBD2. The CDR3 is 15 amino acids. Unmatched junction bases numbered 2, after V lost 1 base and J lost 2 bases. Germline CDR1 SGHVS, CDR2 FNYEAQ. In nucleotides, the CDR3 is TGTGCCAGCAGCTTAGAAGCGGGACCCTACAATGAGCAGTTCTTC. Translated, it gives CASSLEAGPYNEQFF.

This clonotype was counted many times. The chain has TRBV6-2 or TRBV6-3 and TRBJ2-7; 7 positions match TRBD1. V lost 0 bases, J lost 6 bases, and 2 bases stayed unmatched. The CDR3 totals 13 residues. Germline assignment: CDR1 MNHEY and CDR2 SVGEGT. The CDR3 DNA follows: TGTGCCAGCAGTTACTCGAGACAGGGCGAGCAGTACTTC. Protein: CASSYSRQGEQYF.

This clonotype was recorded a few times. The J gene is TRBJ2-3, the V gene TRBV14; D might be TRBD1 (5 bases). CDR1 SGHDN and CDR2 FVKESK come from the germline V gene. V was shortened by 6 bases and J by 2 bases, with 12 bases between the two germline ends. CDR3 length: 14 residues. This CDR3 is CASSPRTSTDTQYF. CDR3 nucleotides: TGTGCCAGCAGTCCGAGGACATCCACAGATACGCAGTATTTT.

This clonotype occurred many times. The gene calls are TRBV10-3 and TRBJ1-1; 12 bases match TRBD1. CDR3 length: 16 residues. Trimming at V came to 6 bases and at J to 6 bases, leaving 11 bases not matched to a gene. CDR1 is ENHRY and CDR2 is SYGVKD in the germline V gene. In DNA form, the CDR3 reads TGTGCCATCAGCTCGGGACAGGGGGCTCAGGTGTCTGAAGCTTTCTTT. It yields the protein CAISSGQGAQVSEAFF.

This clonotype was counted many times. This chain connects TRBV27 to TRBJ2-1, with a weak D call TRBD2 (5 bases). Looked up from germline, CDR1 is MNHEY and CDR2 is SMNVEV (reference sequence). V was clipped by 3 bases and J by 3 bases, with 9 bases between them. The CDR3 is 14 amino acids. The CDR3 coding sequence is TGTGCCAGCAGTTTCTACCGGGACTACAATGAGCAGTTCTTC. Amino acids: CASSFYRDYNEQFF.

This clonotype rates as medium-sized (0.01 to 0.1%). V gene TRBV28 combines with J gene TRBJ1-1, with D unclear. V was clipped by 7 bases and J by 4 bases, with 7 bases between them. From germline, CDR1 is MDHEN and CDR2 SYDVKM. The CDR3 extends over 11 amino acids. The DNA for the CDR3 is TGTGCCAGCACGGGCCTCACTGAAGCTTTCTTT. This codes for CASTGLTEAFF. The complete variable domain, with remaining parts taken from reference TRBV28 and TRBJ1-1, reads DVKVTQSSRYLVKRTGEKVFLECVQDMDHENMFWYRQDPGLGLRLIYFSYDVKMKEKGDIPEGYSVSREKKERFSLILESASTNQTSMYLCASTGLTEAFFGQGTRLTVV.

Ten or more counts support this clonotype. The chain carries TRBV7-9 and TRBJ1-5; 7 bases line up with TRBD1. With V trimmed by 4 bases and J by 7 bases, 7 bases remained unmatched. Germline assignment: CDR1 SEHNR and CDR2 FQNEAQ (reference sequence). CDR3 length: 14 residues. CDR3 protein: CASSWTGRDQPQHF. Here the CDR3 DNA reads TGTGCCAGCAGCTGGACAGGCCGTGACCAGCCCCAGCATTTT.

This clonotype was found many times. The chain employs TRBV6-2 or TRBV6-3 and TRBJ1-1; no definite D call. Deletions cut 5 bases from V and 0 bases from J, with 13 bases between. The CDR3 runs 15 residues. Germline V gene data show CDR1 as MNHEY and CDR2 as SVGEGT. The DNA for the CDR3 is TGTGCCAGCAGTGAACGGGATAACCTGAACACTGAAGCTTTCTTT. It is translated as CASSERDNLNTEAFF.

This clonotype was observed many times. The J gene is TRBJ2-5, the V gene TRBV28, with a possible D match to TRBD1 (5 bases). Germline CDR1 MDHEN, CDR2 SYDVKM. With 4 bases removed from V and 2 bases from J, the gap between germline ends came to 14 bases. The CDR3 length is 15 residues. CDR3 coding DNA: TGTGCCAGCAGTTACGCGTACAGGAGTCAAGAGACCCAGTACTTC. This gives the protein CASSYAYRSQETQYF.

The chain couples TRBV7-2 to TRBJ1-3; no firm D call. Germline CDR1 reads SGHTA; CDR2 reads FQGNSA. This CDR3 contains 14 residues. V was pared by 2 bases and J by 2 bases, with 7 bases between. CDR3 DNA: TGTGCCAGCAGCTTAAGCACGGCTGGAAACACCATATATTTT. It specifies CASSLSTAGNTIYF.

This clonotype was counted ten times or more. V usage is TRBV10-3 and J usage is TRBJ1-5; the match to TRBD1 covers 7 bases. Germline CDR1 and CDR2: ENHRY and SYGVKD. The CDR3 is 19 amino acids. The V gene end was trimmed by 0 bases and the J gene end by 0 bases; junction bases not matched to a gene: 11. The CDR3 region is CAISESTLWDSLSNQPQHF. The CDR3 nucleotides are TGTGCCATCAGTGAGTCGACTCTTTGGGACAGCCTTAGCAATCAGCCCCAGCATTTT.

This clonotype was recorded at least ten times. This sequence joins TRBV28 and TRBJ1-2; perhaps TRBD1 as D (6 bases). The CDR3 totals 16 residues. The V gene's germline CDR1 is MDHEN and CDR2 SYDVKM. Deletions cut 3 bases from V and 5 bases from J, with 19 bases between. The CDR3: CASSLAVWGLGYGYTF. The CDR3 DNA reads TGTGCCAGCAGTTTGGCCGTTTGGGGGCTGGGGTATGGCTACACCTTC.

This clonotype is labeled medium-sized (0.01 to 0.1%). This chain's CDR3 is CASSLVQATYEQYF. The CDR3 DNA follows: TGTGCCAGCAGCTTAGTACAAGCTACCTACGAGCAGTACTTC. This rearrangement joins TRBV7-8 to TRBJ2-7; D is unclear. The CDR3 has 14 amino acids. Germline CDR1 SGHVS, CDR2 FQNEAQ. V lost 1 base to trimming and J lost 2 bases, with 9 bases between them. Filled out from reference TRBV7-8 and TRBJ2-7, the complete variable domain reads GAGVSQSPRYKVAKRGQDVALRCDPISGHVSLFWYQQALGQGPEFLTYFQNEAQLDKSGLPSDRFFAERPEGSVSTLKIQRTQQEDSAVYLCASSLVQATYEQYFGPGTRLTVT.

This clonotype has at least ten counts. The rearrangement links TRBV3-2 to TRBJ2-3; the table's D call, TRBD1, was not checked against the DNA. TRBV3-2 is described as a pseudogene. This CDR3 region has 17 residues. The CDR3 region is CASSSSPGQGSTDTQYF. The CDR3 nucleotides are TGTGCCAGCAGCTCCTCGCCGGGACAGGGTAGCACAGATACGCAGTATTTT.

This chain links TRBV4-2 with TRBJ2-3; TRBD2 matches 11 bases. This CDR3 is built from 19 residues. V dropped 1 base and J dropped 0; count of bases not matched to a gene: 9. Germline-derived CDR1 and CDR2 are LGHNA and YNFKEQ. The CDR3 sequence: CASSQGRLAGPFSTDTQYF. The CDR3 bases are TGTGCCAGCAGCCAAGGGAGACTAGCGGGACCCTTTAGCACAGATACGCAGTATTTT.

This clonotype was seen ten or more times. This rearrangement joins TRBV6-2 or TRBV6-3 to TRBJ1-5; possible D gene TRBD1, 6 bases. Germline values: CDR1 MNHEY, CDR2 SVGEGT. Trimming stripped 6 bases from V and 4 bases from J, with 22 bases between. This CDR3 has 17 residues. The CDR3 coding sequence is TGTGCCAGCAGCTCTATTCGGACAGACCAGATGAATCAGCCCCAGCATTTT. It codes for CASSSIRTDQMNQPQHF.

This clonotype has a count of ten or more. The rearrangement links TRBV5-1 to TRBJ2-7, with D unclear. The CDR3 extends over 12 amino acids. Germline CDR1 reads SGHRS; CDR2 reads YFSETQ. The germline V and J ends were trimmed by 3 bases and 0 bases, with 4 bases remaining between them. This CDR3 is CASSSSSYEQYF. The CDR3 coding sequence is TGCGCCAGCAGCTCTAGCTCCTACGAGCAGTACTTC.

Concerning this clonotype itself: This may arise from a read error, as a much more abundant clone is one base away. Lacking the conserved final phenylalanine or tryptophan, this CDR3 likely reflects a read error. The genes are TRBV5-1 and TRBJ2-5; TRBD2 is a possible D gene (6 bases). The germline gives CDR1 SGHRS, CDR2 YFSETQ. This CDR3 region has 15 residues. CDR3 residues: CASSPLAREQGTQYS. DNA for the CDR3: TGCGCCAGCAGCCCTCTGGCTCGGGAGCAAGGGACCCAGTACTCC.

This clonotype was counted between two and nine times. The CDR3 loop is CAWSEGQFTDTQYF. CDR3 DNA sequence: TGTGCCTGGAGTGAGGGACAGTTCACAGATACGCAGTATTTT. The chain recombines TRBV30 with TRBJ2-3; 7 bases are shared with TRBD1. This CDR3 spans 14 amino acids. Germline V gene lookup returns CDR1 GTSNPN and CDR2 SVGIG (reference sequence). With 1 base clipped from V and 2 bases from J, the junction kept 3 bases outside the gene matches.

This clonotype showed up many times. V is TRBV19 and J is TRBJ2-1; perhaps D is TRBD1 or TRBD2 (5 bases each). The V gene lost 5 bases and the J gene lost 6 bases, with 17 bases spanning the gap. CDR1 and CDR2 (germline): LNHDA, SQIVND (reference sequence). This CDR3 has 15 amino acids. The CDR3 sequence: CASSPPGRPPNEQFF. Here the CDR3 DNA reads TGTGCCAGTAGTCCCCCAGGGAGACCACCCAATGAGCAGTTCTTC.